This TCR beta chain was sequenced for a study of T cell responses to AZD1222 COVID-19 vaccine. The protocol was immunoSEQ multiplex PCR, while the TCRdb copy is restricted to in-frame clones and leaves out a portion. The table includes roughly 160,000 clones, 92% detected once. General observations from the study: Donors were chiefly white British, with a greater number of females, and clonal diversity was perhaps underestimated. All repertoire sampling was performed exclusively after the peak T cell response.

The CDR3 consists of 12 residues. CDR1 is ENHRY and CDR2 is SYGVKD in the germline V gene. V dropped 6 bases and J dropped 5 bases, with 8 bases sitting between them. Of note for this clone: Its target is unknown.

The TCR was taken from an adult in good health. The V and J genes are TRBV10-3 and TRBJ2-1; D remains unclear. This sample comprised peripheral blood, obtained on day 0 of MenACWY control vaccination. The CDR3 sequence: CAIRGVDNEQFF. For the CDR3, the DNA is TGTGCCATCAGGGGCGTGGACAATGAGCAGTTCTTC.